What follows are 17 T cell receptor beta chains derived from one specimen sequenced in a study of T-cell memory formation after mild COVID-19. From the 5' RACE reads, TCRdb called clonotypes with MiXCR, one entry per CDR3 protein. The sample records 470,000 or so distinct CDR3 sequences, approximately 18% being singletons. The sequenced sample was PBMCs or a T cell subset sorted from them (not recorded which). These receptors were taken from an adult woman who had mild COVID-19 (a few samples of this study predate the infection). Cell type and time point are not known.

This clonotype has just a few counts. The genes are TRBV6-5 and TRBJ2-3; a possible D gene is TRBD2 (6 bases). V lost 0 bases and J 0 bases, leaving 10 bases between the germline ends. The length of the CDR3 is 16 residues. Germline CDR1 and CDR2: MNHEY and SVGAGI. The CDR3 sequence: CASSYSTRQSTDTQYF. The CDR3 DNA is TGTGCCAGCAGTTACTCGACTAGGCAGAGCACAGATACGCAGTATTTT.

The V call is TRBV25-1, the J call TRBJ2-7, with D perhaps given as TRBD1 or TRBD2 (6 bases each). The CDR3 extends over 13 amino acids. The V and J ends lost 3 bases and 5 bases respectively, with 11 bases between them. Germline CDR1 reads MGHDK; CDR2 reads SYGVNS. The DNA for the CDR3 is TGTGCCAGCAGTGACGGGGGCGGCCACGAGCAGTACTTC. As protein: CASSDGGGHEQYF.

This clonotype was seen more than once but under ten times. Germline is not matched at one junction end, which may reflect a read error. The rearrangement joins TRBV12-3 or TRBV12-4 to TRBJ1-5; TRBD1 matches at 10 bases. The CDR3 extends over 12 amino acids. DNA of the CDR3: TGTGCCAGCAGTACTCGGGACAGGGGCAAAGATTTT. It is translated as CASSTRDRGKDF.

This clonotype was seen a handful of times. The chain combines TRBV7-9 with TRBJ2-2; 10 nucleotides align to TRBD1. Germline CDR1 SEHNR, CDR2 FQNEAQ (reference sequence). This CDR3 region has 21 residues. V lost 3 bases and J lost 0; bases outside the gene matches: 16. The CDR3 loop is CASSFPPGQGTTPANTGELFF. CDR3 in DNA: TGTGCCAGCAGCTTCCCCCCGGGACAGGGGACTACCCCCGCGAACACCGGGGAGCTGTTTTTT.

This clonotype was recorded a few times. The genes are TRBV6-2 or TRBV6-3 and TRBJ1-4; no definite D call. CDR3 length equals 15 residues. V shed 6 bases and J shed 8 bases, with 19 bases lying between them. Germline CDR1 is MNHEY and CDR2 is SVGEGT. CDR3 region: CASRRGRPRGEKLFF. CDR3 sequence (DNA): TGTGCCAGCAGGAGAGGACGCCCCAGAGGGGAAAAACTGTTTTTT.

This chain links TRBV5-4 with TRBJ2-2; 8 bases agree with TRBD2. The CDR3 spans 17 residues. Germline V lookup: CDR1 SGHNT, CDR2 YYREEE (reference sequence). Germline trimming cut 4 bases from V and 5 bases from J; bases unmatched to any gene: 13. CDR3 bases: TGTGCCAGCAGCCCGGCGGGGAGCGGGAGATGGACCGGGGAGCTGTTTTTT. This codes for CASSPAGSGRWTGELFF.

This clonotype appeared a few times. This chain connects TRBV5-1 to TRBJ2-7; D is unclear. Trimming took off 2 bases at V and 3 bases at J, with 9 bases between the two ends. The CDR3 sequence is 13 residues long. Germline-derived CDR1 and CDR2 are SGHRS and YFSETQ. The CDR3 reads CASSFAQNYEQYF. DNA of the CDR3: TGCGCCAGCAGCTTCGCGCAGAACTACGAGCAGTACTTC. The whole variable domain, remainder taken from reference TRBV5-1 and TRBJ2-7, is KAGVTQTPRYLIKTRGQQVTLSCSPISGHRSVSWYQQTPGQGLQFLFEYFSETQRNKGNFPGRFSGRQFSNSRSEMNVSTLELGDSALYLCASSFAQNYEQYFGPGTRLTVT.

The sample holds a few counts of this clonotype. The V call is TRBV3-1, the J call TRBJ2-7, with 11 bases that match TRBD1. The junction had 4 bases not matched to a gene; V was cut back by 0 bases and J by 3 bases. Germline values: CDR1 LGHDT, CDR2 YNNKEL (reference sequence). The CDR3 runs to 16 residues. Here the CDR3 reads CASSQDLGQGGYEQYF. The CDR3 nucleotides are TGTGCCAGCAGCCAAGATTTGGGACAGGGGGGCTACGAGCAGTACTTC.

CDR3: CSARDHRAAYEQYF. The CDR3 nucleotides read TGCAGTGCTAGAGATCATAGGGCTGCCTACGAGCAGTACTTC. The chain links TRBV20-1 to TRBJ2-7; D is uncertain. Per germline, CDR1 DFQATT and CDR2 SNEGSKA (reference sequence). V was cut by 0 bases and J by 2 bases, with 11 bases left in between. The CDR3 is made up of 14 amino acids.

The rearrangement joins TRBV27 to TRBJ2-7; 8 bases line up with TRBD1. Germline CDR1 is MNHEY and CDR2 is SMNVEV (reference sequence). The CDR3 contains 15 residues. The ends lost 2 bases at V and 5 bases at J; junction bases unmatched: 8. CDR3 region: CASSLMNRGIDEQYF. The CDR3 nucleotides are TGTGCCAGCAGTTTAATGAACAGGGGGATTGACGAGCAGTACTTC.

Only a few counts were recorded for this clonotype. This chain uses TRBV2 with TRBJ2-1; 7 bases match TRBD2. Germline trimming cut 8 bases from V and 7 bases from J; bases unmatched to any gene: 14. The CDR3 is 15 amino acids. Germline CDR1 is SNHLY and CDR2 is FYNNEI. The CDR3, as DNA: TGTGCCAGCTGTTGGTCTGGGCGGGAGAAGAATGAGCAGTTCTTC. Its protein is CASCWSGREKNEQFF.

There are many counts of this clonotype. The CDR3 region is CSVSSTNTGELFF. CDR3 sequence (DNA): TGCAGCGTTTCCTCAACGAACACCGGGGAGCTGTTTTTT. V usage is TRBV29-1 and J usage is TRBJ2-2; D remains unclear. V was clipped by 5 bases and J by 0 bases, with 7 bases between them. Germline values: CDR1 SQVTM, CDR2 ANQGSEA. The CDR3 loop spans 13 amino acids.

The chain joins TRBV20-1 to TRBJ2-7; D is uncertain. CDR3 length: 14 residues. Trimming took 1 base from V and 2 from J, leaving 12 bases between them. The germline V gene has CDR1 DFQATT and CDR2 SNEGSKA (reference sequence). The CDR3 loop is CSARVPGHTYEQYF. CDR3 nucleotides: TGCAGTGCTAGAGTGCCGGGTCATACCTACGAGCAGTACTTC.

In this sample, this clonotype turned up a few times. V gene TRBV19 combines with J gene TRBJ2-7; 8 bases agree with TRBD2. The germline V gene encodes CDR1 LNHDA and CDR2 SQIVND (reference sequence). V lost 3 bases, J lost 7 bases, and 5 bases stayed unmatched. The CDR3 spans 13 residues. The CDR3 DNA sequence: TGTGCCAGTAGTATCTCGGCTAGCGGGGAGCAGTACTTC. This gives the protein CASSISASGEQYF.

This clonotype occurred a few times. This chain joins TRBV5-4 and TRBJ1-5, with D maybe TRBD1 (6 bases). CDR3 length: 15 amino acids. Looked up from germline, CDR1 is SGHNT and CDR2 is YYREEE (reference sequence). Trimming removed 0 bases at V and 6 bases at J, with 13 bases between. The CDR3 coding sequence is TGTGCCAGCAGCTTGGCCGGGGGGGCCGGTCAGCCCCAGCATTTT. Protein: CASSLAGGAGQPQHF.

The J gene is TRBJ1-1, the V gene TRBV4-3; maybe TRBD1 (5 bases). The germline V gene encodes CDR1 LGHNA and CDR2 YSLEER. The V gene lost 0 bases and the J gene lost 0 bases, with 11 bases spanning the gap. There are 16 residues in the CDR3. The CDR3 sequence is CASSQEGWGMNTEAFF. The DNA for the CDR3 is TGCGCCAGCAGCCAAGAGGGTTGGGGGATGAACACTGAAGCTTTCTTT.

This clonotype was seen a handful of times. V and J are TRBV29-1 and TRBJ2-7; D unclear. This CDR3 spans 13 amino acids. Germline V CDR1 and CDR2: SQVTM, ANQGSEA. Trimming took off 1 base at V and 5 bases at J, with 12 bases between the two ends. The CDR3 is CSVEGVATNEQYF. As DNA, the CDR3 is TGCAGCGTTGAAGGGGTAGCTACCAACGAGCAGTACTTC.